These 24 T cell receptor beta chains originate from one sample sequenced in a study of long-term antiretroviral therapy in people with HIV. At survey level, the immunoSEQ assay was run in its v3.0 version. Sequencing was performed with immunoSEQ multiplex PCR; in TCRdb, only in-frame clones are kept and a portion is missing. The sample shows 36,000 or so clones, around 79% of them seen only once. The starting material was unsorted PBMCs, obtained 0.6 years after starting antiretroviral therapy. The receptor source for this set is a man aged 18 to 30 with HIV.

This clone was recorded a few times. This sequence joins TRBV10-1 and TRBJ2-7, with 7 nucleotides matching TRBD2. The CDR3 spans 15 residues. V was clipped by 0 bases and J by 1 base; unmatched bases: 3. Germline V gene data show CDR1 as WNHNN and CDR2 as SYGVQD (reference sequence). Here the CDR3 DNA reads TGCGCCAGCAGTGAGTCGCGGCGGGGGTCCTACGAGCAGTACTTC. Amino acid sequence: CASSESRRGSYEQYF.

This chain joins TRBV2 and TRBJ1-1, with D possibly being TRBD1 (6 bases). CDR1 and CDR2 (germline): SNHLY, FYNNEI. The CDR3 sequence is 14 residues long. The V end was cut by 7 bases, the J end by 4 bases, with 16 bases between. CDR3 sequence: CASKEQGPTTEAFF. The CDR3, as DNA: TGTGCCAGCAAGGAACAGGGTCCGACCACTGAAGCTTTCTTT.

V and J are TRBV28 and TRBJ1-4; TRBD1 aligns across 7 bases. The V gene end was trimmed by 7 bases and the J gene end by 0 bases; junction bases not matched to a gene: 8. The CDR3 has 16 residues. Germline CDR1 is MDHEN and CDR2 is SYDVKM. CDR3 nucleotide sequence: TGTGCCAGCACCTTACTTGGGACAGCAACTAATGAAAAACTGTTTTTT. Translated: CASTLLGTATNEKLFF.

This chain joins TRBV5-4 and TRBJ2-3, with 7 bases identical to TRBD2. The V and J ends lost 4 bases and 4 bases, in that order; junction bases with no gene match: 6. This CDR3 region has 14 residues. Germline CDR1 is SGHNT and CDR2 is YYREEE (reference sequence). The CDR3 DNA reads TGTGCCAGCAGCCAGGGAGGGTGGCCAGATACGCAGTATTTT. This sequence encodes CASSQGGWPDTQYF.

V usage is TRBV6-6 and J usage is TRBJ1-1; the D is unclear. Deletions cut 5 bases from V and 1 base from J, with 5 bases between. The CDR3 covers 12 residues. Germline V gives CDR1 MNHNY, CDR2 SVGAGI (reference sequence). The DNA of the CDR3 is TGTGCCAGCAGTCCCCAGAACACTGAAGCTTTCTTT. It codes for CASSPQNTEAFF.

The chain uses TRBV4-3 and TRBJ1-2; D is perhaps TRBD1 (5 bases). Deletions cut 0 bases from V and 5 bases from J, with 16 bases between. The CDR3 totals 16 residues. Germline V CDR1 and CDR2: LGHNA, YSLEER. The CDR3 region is CASSQEHPGQLYGYTF. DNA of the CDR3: TGCGCCAGCAGCCAAGAGCACCCAGGGCAGTTGTATGGCTACACCTTC.

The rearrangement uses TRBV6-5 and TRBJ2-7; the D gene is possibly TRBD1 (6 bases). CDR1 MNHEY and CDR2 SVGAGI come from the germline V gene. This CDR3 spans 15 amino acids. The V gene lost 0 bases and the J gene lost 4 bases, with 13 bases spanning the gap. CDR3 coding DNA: TGTGCCAGCAGTTACTCGGGGAAAGGGACATACGAGCAGTACTTC. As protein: CASSYSGKGTYEQYF.

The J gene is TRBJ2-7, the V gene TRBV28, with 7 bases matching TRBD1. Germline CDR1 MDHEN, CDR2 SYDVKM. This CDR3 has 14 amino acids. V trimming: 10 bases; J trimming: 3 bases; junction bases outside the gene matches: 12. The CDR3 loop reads CAISPPGQIYEQYF. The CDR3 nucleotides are TGTGCCATCTCTCCACCGGGACAGATCTACGAGCAGTACTTC. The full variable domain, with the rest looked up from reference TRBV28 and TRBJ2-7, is DVKVTQSSRYLVKRTGEKVFLECVQDMDHENMFWYRQDPGLGLRLIYFSYDVKMKEKGDIPEGYSVSREKKERFSLILESASTNQTSMYLCAISPPGQIYEQYFGPGTRLTVT.

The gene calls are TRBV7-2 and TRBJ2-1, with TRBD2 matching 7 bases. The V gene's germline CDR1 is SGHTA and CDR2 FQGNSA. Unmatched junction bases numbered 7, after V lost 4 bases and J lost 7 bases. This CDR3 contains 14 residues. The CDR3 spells CASSYRTRANEQFF. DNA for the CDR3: TGTGCCAGCAGCTACCGGACTAGGGCGAATGAGCAGTTCTTC.

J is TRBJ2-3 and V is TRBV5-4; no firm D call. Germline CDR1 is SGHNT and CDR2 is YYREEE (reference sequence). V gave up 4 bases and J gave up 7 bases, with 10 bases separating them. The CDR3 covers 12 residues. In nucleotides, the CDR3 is TGTGCCAGCAGCAATAGGGATTATACGCAGTATTTT. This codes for CASSNRDYTQYF.

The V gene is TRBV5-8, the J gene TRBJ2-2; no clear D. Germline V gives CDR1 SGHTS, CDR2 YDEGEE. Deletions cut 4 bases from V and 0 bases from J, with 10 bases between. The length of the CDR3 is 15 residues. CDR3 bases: TGTGCCAGCAGCCACCAACGACCGAACACCGGGGAGCTGTTTTTT. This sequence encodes CASSHQRPNTGELFF. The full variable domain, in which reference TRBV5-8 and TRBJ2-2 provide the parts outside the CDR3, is EAGVTQSPTHLIKTRGQQATLRCSPISGHTSVYWYQQALGLGLQFLLWYDEGEERNRGNFPPRFSGRQFPNYSSELNVNALELEDSALYLCASSHQRPNTGELFFGEGSRLTVL.

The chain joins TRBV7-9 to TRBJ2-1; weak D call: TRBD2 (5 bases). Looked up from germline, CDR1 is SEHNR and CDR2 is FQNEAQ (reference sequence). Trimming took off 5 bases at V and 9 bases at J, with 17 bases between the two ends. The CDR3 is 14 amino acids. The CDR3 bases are TGTGCCAGCAGCCCAGGTGGGTGGGAGACTGAGCAGTTCTTC. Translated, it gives CASSPGGWETEQFF.

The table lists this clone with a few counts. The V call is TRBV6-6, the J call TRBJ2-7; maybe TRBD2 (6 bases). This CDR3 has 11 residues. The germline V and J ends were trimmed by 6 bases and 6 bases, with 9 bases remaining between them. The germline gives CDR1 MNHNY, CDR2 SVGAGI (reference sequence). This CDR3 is CASSGSPEQYF. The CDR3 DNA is TGTGCCAGCAGCGGGAGCCCCGAGCAGTACTTC.

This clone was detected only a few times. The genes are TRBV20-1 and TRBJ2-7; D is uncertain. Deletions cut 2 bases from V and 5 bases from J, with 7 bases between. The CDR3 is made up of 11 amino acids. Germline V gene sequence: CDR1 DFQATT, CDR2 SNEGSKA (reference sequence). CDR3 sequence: CSARRVHEQYF. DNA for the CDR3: TGCAGTGCTAGAAGAGTCCACGAGCAGTACTTC.

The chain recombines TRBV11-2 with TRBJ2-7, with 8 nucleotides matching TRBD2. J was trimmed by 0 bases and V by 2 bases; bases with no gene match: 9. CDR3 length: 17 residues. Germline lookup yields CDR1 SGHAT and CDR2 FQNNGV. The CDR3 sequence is CASSLRASGQSSYEQYF. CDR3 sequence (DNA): TGTGCCAGCAGCTTAAGGGCTAGCGGGCAGAGCTCCTACGAGCAGTACTTC. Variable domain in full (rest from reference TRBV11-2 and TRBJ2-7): EAGVAQSPRYKIIEKRQSVAFWCNPISGHATLYWYQQILGQGPKLLIQFQNNGVVDDSQLPKDRFSAERLKGVDSTLKIQPAKLEDSAVYLCASSLRASGQSSYEQYFGPGTRLTVT.

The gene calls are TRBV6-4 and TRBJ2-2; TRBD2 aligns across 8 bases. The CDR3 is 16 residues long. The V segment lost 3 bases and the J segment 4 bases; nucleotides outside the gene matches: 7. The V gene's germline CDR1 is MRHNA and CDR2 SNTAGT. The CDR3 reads CASSEQAGAATGELFF. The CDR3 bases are TGTGCCAGCAGTGAACAAGCGGGAGCGGCCACCGGGGAGCTGTTTTTT.

The CDR3 here is CASSQGQGAPVTNTEAFF. The CDR3 nucleotides are TGTGCCAGCAGCCAGGGACAGGGGGCGCCCGTAACGAACACTGAAGCTTTCTTT. The rearrangement joins TRBV14 to TRBJ1-1; the match to TRBD1 covers 12 bases. This CDR3 is 18 amino acids long. Germline loops: CDR1 SGHDN, CDR2 FVKESK. With V trimmed by 3 bases and J by 1 base, 9 bases remained unmatched.

CDR3 region: CSVERVGGRAYRDTQYF. CDR3 DNA: TGCAGCGTTGAGAGGGTAGGAGGGAGGGCCTATAGAGATACGCAGTATTTT. This chain connects TRBV29-1 to TRBJ2-3, with 7 positions matching TRBD2. Unmatched junction bases numbered 17, after V lost 3 bases and J lost 5 bases. The CDR3 spans 17 residues. Germline assignment: CDR1 SQVTM and CDR2 ANQGSEA.

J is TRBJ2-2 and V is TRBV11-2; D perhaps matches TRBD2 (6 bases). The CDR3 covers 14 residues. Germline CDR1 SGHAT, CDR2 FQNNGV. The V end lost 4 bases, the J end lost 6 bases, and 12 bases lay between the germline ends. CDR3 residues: CASSSLAFAGELFF. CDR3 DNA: TGTGCCAGCAGCTCACTAGCCTTCGCCGGGGAGCTGTTTTTT.

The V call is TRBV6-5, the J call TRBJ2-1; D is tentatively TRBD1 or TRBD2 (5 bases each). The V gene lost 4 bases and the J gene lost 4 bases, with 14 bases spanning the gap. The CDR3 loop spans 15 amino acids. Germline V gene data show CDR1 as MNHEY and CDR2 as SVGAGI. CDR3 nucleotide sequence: TGTGCCAGCAGTTCGGGACCATCGCCATACAATGAGCAGTTCTTC. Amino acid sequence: CASSSGPSPYNEQFF.

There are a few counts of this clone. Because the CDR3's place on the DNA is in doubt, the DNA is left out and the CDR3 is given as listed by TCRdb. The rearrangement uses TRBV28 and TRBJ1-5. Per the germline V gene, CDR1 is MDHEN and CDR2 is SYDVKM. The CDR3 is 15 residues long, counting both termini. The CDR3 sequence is CASSSSDRRSQPQHF.

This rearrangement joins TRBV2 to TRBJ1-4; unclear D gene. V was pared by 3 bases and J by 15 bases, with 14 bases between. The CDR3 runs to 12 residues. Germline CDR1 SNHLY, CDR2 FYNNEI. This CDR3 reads CASSERGKGLFF. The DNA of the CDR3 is TGTGCCAGCAGTGAGCGGGGTAAAGGTTTGTTTTTT. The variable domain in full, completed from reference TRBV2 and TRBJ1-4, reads EPEVTQTPSHQVTQMGQEVILRCVPISNHLYFYWYRQILGQKVEFLVSFYNNEISEKSEIFDDQFSVERPDGSNFTLKIRSTKLEDSAMYFCASSERGKGLFFGSGTQLSVL.

The CDR3 bases are TGTGCCAGCAGCTCTTCGGACTACGAGCAGTACTTC. Translating gives CASSSSDYEQYF. The V gene is TRBV5-5, the J gene TRBJ2-7; D is unresolved. Trimming left V 3 bases short and J 3 bases short, with 7 bases between. Germline CDR1 reads SGHKS; CDR2 reads YYEKEE (reference sequence). The CDR3 runs to 12 residues.

CDR3 DNA sequence: TGCGCCAGCAGTGGGACTAGCGGGACCCCTGGGATAGTCTCCTACAATGAGCAGTTCTTC. This codes for CASSGTSGTPGIVSYNEQFF. The rearrangement uses TRBV10-2 and TRBJ2-1, with TRBD2 matching 12 bases. The CDR3 length is 20 residues. The germline V gene has CDR1 WSHSY and CDR2 SAAADI. The V gene end was trimmed by 4 bases and the J gene end by 0 bases; junction bases not matched to a gene: 13.